This TCR beta chain was identified during a study of Ad26.COV2.S vaccination and SARS-CoV-2 variants. Study-level results: In vaccinated individuals, spike-specific CD8+ and CD4+ T cell responses reportedly displayed substantial breadth. Responses of T cells in total may have been underestimated by the TCR breadth and depth analyses.

On this clone: What it binds is unknown.

The method was immunoSEQ multiplex PCR; TCRdb's version includes in-frame clones alone and lacks a portion of them. The top ten hold about 4.6% of the sample, which has about 350,000 clones, 85% to 90% seen once. Specified treatment: 15 to 20 received Ad26.COV2.S at low or high dose, single or two shots; 5 received placebo; per-sample allocation not given. Repertoires come from day 63 after the first vaccine or placebo injection. This clonotype was sampled from a person aged 18-65 years who received the Ad26.COV2.S COVID-19 vaccine or a placebo. This specimen consisted of peripheral blood, obtained in a trial of Ad26.COV2.S vaccine versus placebo.

The CDR3 bases are TGTGCCAGCAGCGTAACCTCCTACAATGAGCAGTTCTTC. Encoded protein: CASSVTSYNEQFF. The chain couples TRBV9 to TRBJ2-1, with D unclear. The CDR3 runs to 13 residues. CDR1 and CDR2 (germline): SGDLS, YYNGEE. Deletions cut 1 base from V and 0 bases from J, with 2 bases between.